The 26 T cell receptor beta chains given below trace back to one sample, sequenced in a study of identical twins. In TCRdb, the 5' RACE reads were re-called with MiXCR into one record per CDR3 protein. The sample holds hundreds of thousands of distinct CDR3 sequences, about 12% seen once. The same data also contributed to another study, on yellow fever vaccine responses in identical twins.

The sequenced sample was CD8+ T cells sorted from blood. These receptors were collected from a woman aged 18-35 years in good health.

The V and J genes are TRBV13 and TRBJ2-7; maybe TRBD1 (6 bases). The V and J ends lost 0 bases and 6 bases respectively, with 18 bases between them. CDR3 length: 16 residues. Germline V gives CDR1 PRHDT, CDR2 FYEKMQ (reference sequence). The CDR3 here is CASSLGRGGGAGEQYF. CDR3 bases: TGTGCCAGCAGCTTAGGCCGTGGTGGGGGCGCGGGCGAGCAGTACTTC. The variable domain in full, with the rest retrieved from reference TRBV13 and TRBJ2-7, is AAGVIQSPRHLIKEKRETATLKCYPIPRHDTVYWYQQGPGQDPQFLISFYEKMQSDKGSIPDRFSAQQFSDYHSELNMSSLELGDSALYFCASSLGRGGGAGEQYFGPGTRLTVT.

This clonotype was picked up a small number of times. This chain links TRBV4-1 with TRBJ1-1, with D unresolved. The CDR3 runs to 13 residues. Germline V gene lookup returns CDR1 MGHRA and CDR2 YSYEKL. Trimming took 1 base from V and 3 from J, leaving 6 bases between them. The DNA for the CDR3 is TGCGCCAGCAGCCAAGTTGTCTACACTGAAGCTTTCTTT. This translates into CASSQVVYTEAFF.

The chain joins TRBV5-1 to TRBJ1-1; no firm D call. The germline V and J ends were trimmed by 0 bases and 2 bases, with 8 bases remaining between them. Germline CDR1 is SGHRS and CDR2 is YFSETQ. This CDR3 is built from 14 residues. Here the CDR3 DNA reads TGCGCCAGCAGCTTGGTCGGCACCAACACTGAAGCTTTCTTT. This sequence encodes CASSLVGTNTEAFF.

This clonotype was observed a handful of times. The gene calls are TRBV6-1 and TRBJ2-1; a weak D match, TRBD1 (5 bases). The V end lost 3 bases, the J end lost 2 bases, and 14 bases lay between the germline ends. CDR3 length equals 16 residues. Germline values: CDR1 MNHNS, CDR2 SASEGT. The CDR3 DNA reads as TGTGCCAGCAGTGAGGGTTGGTCAGGGACCTACAATGAGCAGTTCTTC. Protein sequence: CASSEGWSGTYNEQFF.

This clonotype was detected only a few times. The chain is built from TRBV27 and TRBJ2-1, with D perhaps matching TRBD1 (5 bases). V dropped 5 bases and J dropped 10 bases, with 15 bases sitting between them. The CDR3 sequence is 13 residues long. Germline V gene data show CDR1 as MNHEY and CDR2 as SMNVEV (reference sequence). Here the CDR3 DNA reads TGTGCCAGCAGTAATGGGGCGGCAAACGAGCAGTTCTTC. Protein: CASSNGAANEQFF.

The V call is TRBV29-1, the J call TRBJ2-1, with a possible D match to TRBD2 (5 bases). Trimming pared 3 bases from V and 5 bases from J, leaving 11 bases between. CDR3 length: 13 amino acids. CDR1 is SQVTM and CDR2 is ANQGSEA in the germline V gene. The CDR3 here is CSVDGERDNEQFF. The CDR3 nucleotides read TGCAGCGTTGATGGAGAGAGGGACAATGAGCAGTTCTTC.

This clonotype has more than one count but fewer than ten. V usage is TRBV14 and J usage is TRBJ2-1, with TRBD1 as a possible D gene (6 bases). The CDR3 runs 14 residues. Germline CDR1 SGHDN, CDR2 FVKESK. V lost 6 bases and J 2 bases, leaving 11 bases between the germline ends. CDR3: CASRVTGTYNEQFF. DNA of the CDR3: TGTGCCAGCAGAGTTACAGGGACCTACAATGAGCAGTTCTTC.

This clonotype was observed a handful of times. In DNA, the CDR3 is TGTGCCAGCAGTGAAAGGGCGGGACAAAGCTCGACTGAAGCTTTCTTT. It encodes CASSERAGQSSTEAFF. V usage is TRBV2 and J usage is TRBJ1-1; D may be TRBD1 (6 bases). This CDR3 contains 16 residues. Germline V gives CDR1 SNHLY, CDR2 FYNNEI. Deletions cut 2 bases from V and 5 bases from J, with 18 bases between.

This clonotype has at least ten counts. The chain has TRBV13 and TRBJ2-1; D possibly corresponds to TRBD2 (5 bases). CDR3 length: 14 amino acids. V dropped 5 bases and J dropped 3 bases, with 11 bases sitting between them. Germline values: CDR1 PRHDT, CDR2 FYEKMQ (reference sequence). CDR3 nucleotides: TGTGCCAGCAGCCCACCGGGGAACTACAATGAGCAGTTCTTC. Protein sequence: CASSPPGNYNEQFF.

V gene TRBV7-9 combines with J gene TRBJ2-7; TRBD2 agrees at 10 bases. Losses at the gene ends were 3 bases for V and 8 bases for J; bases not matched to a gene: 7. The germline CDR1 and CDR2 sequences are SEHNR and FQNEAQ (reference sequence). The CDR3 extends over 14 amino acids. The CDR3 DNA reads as TGTGCCAGCAGCTTTCTAGCGGGAGTTTACAAGCAGTACTTC. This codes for CASSFLAGVYKQYF.

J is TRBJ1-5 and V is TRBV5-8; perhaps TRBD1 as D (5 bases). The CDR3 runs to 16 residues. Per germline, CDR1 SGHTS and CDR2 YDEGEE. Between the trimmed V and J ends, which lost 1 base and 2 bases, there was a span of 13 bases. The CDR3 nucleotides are TGTGCCAGCAGCTTGACCGCAGGGACTGGCAATCAGCCCCAGCATTTT. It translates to CASSLTAGTGNQPQHF.

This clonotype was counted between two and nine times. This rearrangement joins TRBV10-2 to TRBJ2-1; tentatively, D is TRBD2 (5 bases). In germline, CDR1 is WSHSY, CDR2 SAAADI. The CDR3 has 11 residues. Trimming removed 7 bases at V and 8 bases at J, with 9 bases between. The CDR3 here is CASIEGYEQFF. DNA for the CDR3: TGCGCCAGCATCGAGGGTTATGAGCAGTTCTTC.

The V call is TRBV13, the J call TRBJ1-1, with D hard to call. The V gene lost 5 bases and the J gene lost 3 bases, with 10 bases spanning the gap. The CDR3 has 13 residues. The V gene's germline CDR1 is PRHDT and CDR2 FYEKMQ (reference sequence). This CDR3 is CASSPPSDTEAFF. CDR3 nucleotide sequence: TGTGCCAGCAGCCCGCCATCGGACACTGAAGCTTTCTTT.

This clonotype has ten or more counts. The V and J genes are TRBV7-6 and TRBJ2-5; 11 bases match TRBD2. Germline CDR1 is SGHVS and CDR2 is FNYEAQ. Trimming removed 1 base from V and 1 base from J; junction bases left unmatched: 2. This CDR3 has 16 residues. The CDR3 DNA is TGTGCCAGCAGCTTAGAGCTAGCGGGGGGCCAAGAGACCCAGTACTTC. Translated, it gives CASSLELAGGQETQYF.

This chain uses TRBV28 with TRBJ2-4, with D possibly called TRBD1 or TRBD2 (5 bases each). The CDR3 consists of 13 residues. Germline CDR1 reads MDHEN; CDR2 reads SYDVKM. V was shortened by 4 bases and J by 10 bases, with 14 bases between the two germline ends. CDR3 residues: CASSSVLGVIQYF. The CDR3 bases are TGTGCCAGCAGTTCCGTTTTGGGGGTGATTCAGTACTTC.

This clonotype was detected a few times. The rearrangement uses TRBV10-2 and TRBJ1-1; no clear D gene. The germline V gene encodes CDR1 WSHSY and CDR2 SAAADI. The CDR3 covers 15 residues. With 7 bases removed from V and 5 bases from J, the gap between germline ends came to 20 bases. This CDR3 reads CASNGEGEVTTEAFF. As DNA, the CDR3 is TGCGCCAGCAACGGGGAAGGAGAGGTTACGACTGAAGCTTTCTTT.

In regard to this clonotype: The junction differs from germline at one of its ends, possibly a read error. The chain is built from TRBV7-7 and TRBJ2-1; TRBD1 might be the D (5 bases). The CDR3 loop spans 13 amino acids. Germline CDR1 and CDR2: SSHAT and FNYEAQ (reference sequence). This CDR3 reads CASSREQDNERFF. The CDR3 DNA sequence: TGTGCCAGCAGCCGAGAGCAGGACAATGAGCGGTTCTTC.

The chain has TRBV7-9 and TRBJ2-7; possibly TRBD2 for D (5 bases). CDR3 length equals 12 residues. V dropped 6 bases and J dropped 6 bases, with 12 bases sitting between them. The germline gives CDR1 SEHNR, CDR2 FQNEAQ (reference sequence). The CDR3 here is CASSLANSEQYF. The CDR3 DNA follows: TGTGCCAGCAGTCTAGCTAATTCCGAGCAGTACTTC.

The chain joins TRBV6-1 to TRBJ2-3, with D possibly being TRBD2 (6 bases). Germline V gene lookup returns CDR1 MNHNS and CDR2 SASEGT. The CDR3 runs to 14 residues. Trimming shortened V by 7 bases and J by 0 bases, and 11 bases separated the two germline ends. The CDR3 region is CASTYGGSTDTQYF. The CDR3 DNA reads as TGTGCCAGCACCTACGGGGGTAGCACAGATACGCAGTATTTT.

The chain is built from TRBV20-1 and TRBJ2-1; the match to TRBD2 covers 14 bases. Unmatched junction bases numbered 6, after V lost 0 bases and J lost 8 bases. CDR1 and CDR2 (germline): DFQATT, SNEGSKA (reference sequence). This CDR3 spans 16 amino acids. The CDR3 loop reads CSARDSWGLAGDEQFF. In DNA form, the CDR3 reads TGCAGTGCTAGAGATTCGTGGGGACTAGCGGGGGATGAGCAGTTCTTC.

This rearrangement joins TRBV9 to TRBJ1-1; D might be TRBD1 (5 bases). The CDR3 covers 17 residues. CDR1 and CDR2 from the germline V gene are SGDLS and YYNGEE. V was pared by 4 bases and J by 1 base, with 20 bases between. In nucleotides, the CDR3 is TGTGCCAGCAGCACCCCTGGGGGGGGGACCAAGAACACTGAAGCTTTCTTT. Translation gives CASSTPGGGTKNTEAFF.

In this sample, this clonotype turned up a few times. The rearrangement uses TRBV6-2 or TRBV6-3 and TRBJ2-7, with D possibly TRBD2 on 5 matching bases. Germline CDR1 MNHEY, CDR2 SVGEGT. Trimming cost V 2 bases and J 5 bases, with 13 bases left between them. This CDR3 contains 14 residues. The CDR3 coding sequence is TGTGCCAGCAGTTACGAGCGGCAGCTTAACGAGCAGTACTTC. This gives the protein CASSYERQLNEQYF.

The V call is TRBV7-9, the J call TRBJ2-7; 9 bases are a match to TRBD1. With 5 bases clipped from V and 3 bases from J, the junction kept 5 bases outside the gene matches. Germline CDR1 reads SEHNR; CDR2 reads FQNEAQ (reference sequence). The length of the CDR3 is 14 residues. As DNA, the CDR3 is TGTGCCAGCAGCACCGGGACAGGGAACTACGAGCAGTACTTC. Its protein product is CASSTGTGNYEQYF.

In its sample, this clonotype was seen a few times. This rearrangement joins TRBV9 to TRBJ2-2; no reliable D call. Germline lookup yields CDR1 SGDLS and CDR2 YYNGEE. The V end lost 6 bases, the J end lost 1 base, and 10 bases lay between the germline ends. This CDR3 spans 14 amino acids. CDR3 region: CASIGYKNTGELFF. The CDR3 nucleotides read TGTGCCAGCATTGGGTATAAGAACACCGGGGAGCTGTTTTTT.

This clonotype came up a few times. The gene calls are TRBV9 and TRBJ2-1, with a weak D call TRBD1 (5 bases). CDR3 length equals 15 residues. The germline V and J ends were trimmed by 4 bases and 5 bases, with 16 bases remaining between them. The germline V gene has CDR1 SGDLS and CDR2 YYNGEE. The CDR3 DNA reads TGTGCCAGCAGCCAGGGAAGGACGCCCGACAATGAGCAGTTCTTC. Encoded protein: CASSQGRTPDNEQFF.

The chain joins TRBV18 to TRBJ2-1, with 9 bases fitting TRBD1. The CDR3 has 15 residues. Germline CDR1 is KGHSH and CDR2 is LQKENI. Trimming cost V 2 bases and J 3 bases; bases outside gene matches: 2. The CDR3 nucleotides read TGTGCCAGCTCACCAGGGGACAGGGTCTACAATGAGCAGTTCTTC. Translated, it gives CASSPGDRVYNEQFF. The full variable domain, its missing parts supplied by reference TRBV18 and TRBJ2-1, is NAGVMQNPRHLVRRRGQEARLRCSPMKGHSHVYWYRQLPEEGLKFMVYLQKENIIDESGMPKERFSAEFPKEGPSILRIQQVVRGDSAAYFCASSPGDRVYNEQFFGPGTRLTVL.